This T cell receptor beta chain was sequenced for a study of blood T cell repertoires in COVID-19. About the research overall: Sources were T cells, B-cell-depleted T cells, or PBMCs; the material itself was cDNA or gDNA.

Sequenced by immunoSEQ multiplex PCR; TCRdb stores in-frame clones only, minus some. This table has 55,000 to 65,000 clones, nearly 90% appearing once. The clonotype originates from a woman aged 55-70 years with COVID-19, enrolled during active disease. The sequencing input was peripheral blood.

CDR3 protein: CASSIRTGSGNTIYF. CDR3 nucleotides: TGTGCCAGTAGTATTCGGACAGGGTCTGGAAACACCATATATTTT. The chain employs TRBV19 and TRBJ1-3; TRBD1 agrees at 8 bases. Germline V gene sequence: CDR1 LNHDA, CDR2 SQIVND (reference sequence). The length of the CDR3 is 15 residues. The junction had 2 bases not matched to a gene; V was cut back by 3 bases and J by 1 base.